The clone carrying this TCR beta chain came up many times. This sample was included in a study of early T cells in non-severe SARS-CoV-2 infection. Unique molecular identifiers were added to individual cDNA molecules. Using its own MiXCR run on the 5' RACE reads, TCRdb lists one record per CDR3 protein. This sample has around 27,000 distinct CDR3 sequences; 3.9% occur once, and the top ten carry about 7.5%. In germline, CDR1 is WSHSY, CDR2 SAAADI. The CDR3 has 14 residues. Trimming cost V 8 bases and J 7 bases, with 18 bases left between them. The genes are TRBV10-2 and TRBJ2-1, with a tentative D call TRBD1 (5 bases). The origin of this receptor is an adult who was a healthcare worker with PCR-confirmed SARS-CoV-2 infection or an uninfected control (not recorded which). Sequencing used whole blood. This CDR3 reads CASLVSDSSNEQFF. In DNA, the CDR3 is TGCGCCAGCCTGGTTTCTGACAGTTCGAATGAGCAGTTCTTC.